This T cell receptor beta chain was sequenced in a study of neurological immune-mediated disorders. This clonotype occurred many times. The antigen remains undetermined. Study-wide points: The phylogenetic placement of 18 of 34 multiple sclerosis patients' repertoires in one related-CDR3 cluster constitutes a possible signature.

Synthesis of cDNA used 5'RACE (with 10-nucleotide random UMIs). TCRdb passed the 5' RACE reads through MiXCR, listing each CDR3 protein once. This table has 45,000 to 60,000 distinct CDR3 sequences, under 2.5% appearing once. Losses at the gene ends were 3 bases for V and 4 bases for J; bases not matched to a gene: 3. CDR1 is DFQATT and CDR2 is SNEGSKA in the germline V gene (reference sequence). The CDR3 has 13 amino acids. J is TRBJ2-3 and V is TRBV20-1; 8 positions agree with TRBD2. The sequence came from a man over 45 with multiple sclerosis. Sequences were obtained from PBMCs. CDR3 sequence reads: CSASGGVSDTQYF. The DNA of the CDR3 is TGCAGTGCTAGCGGGGGGGTCTCAGATACGCAGTATTTT.